This T cell receptor beta chain was sequenced in a study of T cells in Graves' hyperthyroidism and ophthalmopathy. The germline V gene has CDR1 MNHEY and CDR2 SVGAGI. This CDR3 is built from 13 residues. V was trimmed by 3 bases and J by 8 bases, leaving 8 bases between them. Amplified regions were TCR beta CDR3 sequences from RNA transcripts. Carried out on the TCR CDR3, a first-round RT-PCR used the HTBI primer set. TCRdb itself ran the multiplex PCR reads through MiXCR, one entry per CDR3 protein. The sample has about 350,000 distinct CDR3 sequences; less than 20% are singletons. This clonotype has ten or more counts.

This chain links TRBV6-5 with TRBJ1-6; D is ambiguous. This clonotype was obtained from a woman in her thirties or forties with Graves' ophthalmopathy. The source material was blood. In nucleotides, the CDR3 is TGTGCCAGCAGTTATCAGGTTCATTCACCCCTCCACTTT. Its translation is CASSYQVHSPLHF.